The 30 T cell receptor beta chains reported below all come from one sample, sequenced in a study of blood T cell repertoires in COVID-19. Assay used: immunoSEQ multiplex PCR; TCRdb lists only in-frame clones, some missing. The data contain approximately 75,000 clones, 80% to 95% of them seen just once; the ten biggest clones take up 6.9%. Sequencing was performed on peripheral blood. These receptors all stem from a human donor in a cohort sampled during active COVID-19.

This clone was seen a single time. The DNA of the CDR3 is TGTGCCAGCAGCCTAGCGGGGGGGCGGGCAGATACGCAGTATTTT. Amino acid sequence: CASSLAGGRADTQYF. The rearrangement uses TRBV27 and TRBJ2-3, with 12 bases aligning to TRBD2. The germline gives CDR1 MNHEY, CDR2 SMNVEV (reference sequence). There are 15 residues in the CDR3. J lost 4 bases, V lost 6 bases, and 5 bases had no gene match.

The chain joins TRBV3-1 (or the pseudogene TRBV3-2) to TRBJ2-1; 9 bases agree with TRBD2. CDR3 length: 16 amino acids. The germline gives CDR1 LGHDT, CDR2 YNNKEL (reference sequence). V lost 3 bases to trimming and J lost 9 bases; unmatched junction nucleotides: 12. Here the CDR3 DNA reads TGTGCCAGCAGCCAGGGGGGGGGACTAGCCTCCGGTGAGCAGTTCTTC. This translates into CASSQGGGLASGEQFF.

CDR3 sequence reads: CASPEDSGADVNTDTQYF. CDR3 nucleotide sequence: TGTGCCAGCCCGGAAGATAGCGGGGCCGACGTTAACACAGATACGCAGTATTTT. The V gene is TRBV3-1 (or the pseudogene TRBV3-2), the J gene TRBJ2-3, with TRBD2 matching 8 bases. V lost 8 bases to trimming and J lost 2 bases; unmatched junction nucleotides: 18. CDR1 is LGHDT and CDR2 is YNNKEL in the germline V gene (reference sequence). The length of the CDR3 is 18 residues.

The chain couples TRBV11-2 to TRBJ2-1; 10 nucleotides line up with TRBD2. The germline V gene encodes CDR1 SGHAT and CDR2 FQNNGV. This CDR3 is built from 15 residues. V dropped 4 bases and J dropped 4; count of bases not matched to a gene: 4. CDR3 residues: CASSSIAGGYNEQFF. Written as DNA, the CDR3 is TGTGCCAGCAGCTCCATAGCGGGGGGATACAATGAGCAGTTCTTC.

The chain has TRBV30 and TRBJ1-1; 8 bases line up with TRBD1. After removal of 3 bases from V and 5 bases from J, the junction contained 11 bases not matched to a gene. The CDR3 spans 15 residues. Germline values: CDR1 GTSNPN, CDR2 SVGIG (reference sequence). CDR3 coding DNA: TGTGCCTGGAGAGGGGAGGGACAGGTAACGACTGAAGCTTTCTTT. Translated, it gives CAWRGEGQVTTEAFF. The full variable domain, in which reference TRBV30 and TRBJ1-1 provide the parts outside the CDR3, is SQTIHQWPATLVQPVGSPLSLECTVEGTSNPNLYWYRQAAGRGLQLLFYSVGIGQISSEVPQNLSASRPQDRQFILSSKKLLLSDSGFYLCAWRGEGQVTTEAFFGQGTRLTVV.

The gene calls are TRBV7-9 and TRBJ1-2; 7 positions match TRBD1. Germline loops: CDR1 SEHNR, CDR2 FQNEAQ (reference sequence). With 1 base clipped from V and 8 bases from J, the junction kept 7 bases outside the gene matches. The CDR3 totals 14 residues. CDR3 sequence reads: CASSLEDRERGYTF. In DNA form, the CDR3 reads TGTGCCAGCAGCTTAGAAGACAGGGAACGGGGCTACACCTTC.

This clone appeared a single time. The V gene is TRBV10-3, the J gene TRBJ2-5; 10 bases fit TRBD2. Per germline, CDR1 ENHRY and CDR2 SYGVKD. There are 14 residues in the CDR3. V gave up 7 bases and J gave up 3 bases; unmatched junction bases: 5. CDR3 in amino acids: CAIKTSGNKETQYF. For the CDR3, the DNA is TGTGCCATCAAAACTAGCGGGAACAAAGAGACCCAGTACTTC.

This chain uses TRBV7-6 with TRBJ2-2; 15 nucleotides match TRBD2. The CDR3 spans 19 residues. Germline-derived CDR1 and CDR2 are SGHVS and FNYEAQ. Trimming at V came to 3 bases and at J to 2 bases, leaving 7 bases not matched to a gene. CDR3 in DNA: TGTGCCAGCAGCTTTAAGGGACTAGCGGGGGGACATAACACCGGGGAGCTGTTTTTT. Translation gives CASSFKGLAGGHNTGELFF.

The rearrangement links TRBV2 to TRBJ1-5; D remains ambiguous. The CDR3 contains 15 residues. Germline CDR1 reads SNHLY; CDR2 reads FYNNEI. V lost 6 bases and J lost 3, with 15 bases in between. CDR3 coding DNA: TGTGCCAGCAGCAGCGAAGGCGGAGACAATCAGCCCCAGCATTTT. This sequence encodes CASSSEGGDNQPQHF.

The rearrangement joins TRBV6-6 to TRBJ1-2; 8 nucleotides align to TRBD1. V shed 5 bases and J 8 bases; nucleotides not matched to a gene: 13. CDR1 and CDR2 from the germline V gene are MNHNY and SVGAGI (reference sequence). This CDR3 is 15 amino acids long. The CDR3 sequence: CASSARTGLSGGYTF. Here the CDR3 DNA reads TGTGCCAGCAGTGCTAGGACAGGGCTGTCTGGGGGCTACACCTTC.

V gene TRBV6-5 combines with J gene TRBJ2-1, with 11 bases matching TRBD2. CDR3 size: 15 residues. Trimming at V came to 4 bases and at J to 5 bases, leaving 4 bases not matched to a gene. Germline V gene sequence: CDR1 MNHEY, CDR2 SVGAGI. The CDR3 region has the DNA TGTGCCAGCAGTTCGTCGGGACTAGCGGACAATGAGCAGTTCTTC. Translation gives CASSSSGLADNEQFF.

V and J are TRBV10-3 and TRBJ1-2; the D is unclear. There are 14 residues in the CDR3. Germline CDR1 and CDR2: ENHRY and SYGVKD. V lost 0 bases and J 0 bases, leaving 5 bases between the germline ends. Written as DNA, the CDR3 is TGTGCCATCAGTGAGTCCGGGGCTAACTATGGCTACACCTTC. This translates into CAISESGANYGYTF.

The chain's CDR3 is CASSYDRGTGELFF. The DNA for the CDR3 is TGTGCCAGCAGTTACGACAGGGGTACCGGGGAGCTGTTTTTT. The chain is built from TRBV6-6 and TRBJ2-2, with 8 bases identical to TRBD1. Germline CDR1 MNHNY, CDR2 SVGAGI (reference sequence). V lost 2 bases and J lost 5; bases outside the gene matches: 1. This CDR3 spans 14 amino acids.

The CDR3 coding sequence is TGTGCCAGCAGCTTAGATAGGCTAGCCTATGAGCAGTTCTTC. Translation gives CASSLDRLAYEQFF. V is TRBV11-2 and J is TRBJ2-1; weak D call: TRBD2 (5 bases). Trimming removed 0 bases from V and 8 bases from J, with 11 bases in between. From germline, CDR1 is SGHAT and CDR2 FQNNGV. The length of the CDR3 is 14 residues.

A remark on this clone: One junction end disagrees with the germline gene, perhaps due to a read error. The chain combines TRBV5-1 with TRBJ1-2; 8 positions match TRBD1. Germline lookup yields CDR1 SGHRS and CDR2 YFSETQ. CDR3 length: 13 amino acids. The DNA for the CDR3 is TGCGCCAGCGGAACGGGACAGGCCGACTCCCGTCACTTC. Protein: CASGTGQADSRHF.

V is TRBV11-2 and J is TRBJ1-2, with a weak D call TRBD1 (5 bases). The CDR3 is made up of 13 amino acids. V gave up 7 bases and J gave up 6 bases, with 15 bases separating them. The germline gives CDR1 SGHAT, CDR2 FQNNGV. CDR3 coding DNA: TGTGCCAGCATCCCTCAGGGAAAGAATGGCTACACCTTC. Its protein product is CASIPQGKNGYTF.

The rearrangement links TRBV19 to TRBJ1-3; D gene ambiguous. The germline V gene encodes CDR1 LNHDA and CDR2 SQIVND (reference sequence). The germline V and J ends were trimmed by 10 bases and 4 bases, with 14 bases remaining between them. CDR3 length: 13 residues. CDR3 protein: CATMGVTGNTIYF. In nucleotides, the CDR3 is TGTGCCACCATGGGAGTAACCGGAAACACCATATATTTT.

The V and J genes are TRBV5-1 and TRBJ2-1, with D possibly being TRBD2 (5 bases). Germline lookup yields CDR1 SGHRS and CDR2 YFSETQ. The V and J ends lost 3 bases and 9 bases respectively, with 19 bases between them. The CDR3 length is 15 residues. The CDR3 nucleotides are TGCGCCAGCAGCTCGTTTAGCGCCCGAAGCACTGAGCAGTTCTTC. Amino acids: CASSSFSARSTEQFF.

The J gene is TRBJ1-3, the V gene TRBV6-5, with 9 positions matching TRBD1. Germline CDR1 is MNHEY and CDR2 is SVGAGI. This CDR3 is 15 amino acids long. After removal of 8 bases from V and 0 bases from J, the junction contained 5 bases not matched to a gene. The CDR3 is CASGKGQGSGNTIYF. The CDR3 DNA is TGTGCCAGCGGAAAGGGACAGGGCTCTGGAAACACCATATATTTT.

The chain couples TRBV4-1 to TRBJ1-4; 7 bases fit TRBD1. CDR1 and CDR2 from the germline V gene are MGHRA and YSYEKL. V was pared by 8 bases and J by 6 bases, with 9 bases of the junction left unmatched. The CDR3 consists of 14 residues. The CDR3 DNA reads TGCGCCAGCGGGCGAACAGGGGTGGATGAAAAACTGTTTTTT. The encoded protein is CASGRTGVDEKLFF.

The table lists this clone with a count of one. This chain connects TRBV11-2 to TRBJ2-4; the match to TRBD1 covers 8 bases. V lost 6 bases to trimming and J lost 1 base; unmatched junction nucleotides: 2. CDR1 and CDR2 (germline): SGHAT, FQNNGV. This CDR3 spans 14 amino acids. The CDR3 is CASRRTGAKNIQYF. CDR3 nucleotides: TGTGCCAGCAGACGGACAGGGGCCAAAAACATTCAGTACTTC.

The V gene is TRBV11-2, the J gene TRBJ2-5; 10 nucleotides line up with TRBD2. Germline V gene data show CDR1 as SGHAT and CDR2 as FQNNGV. V lost 1 base, J lost 4 bases, and 3 bases stayed unmatched. This CDR3 spans 15 amino acids. The CDR3 DNA reads as TGTGCCAGCAGCTTAGCCTCTAGCGGGGGAGAGACCCAGTACTTC. This gives the protein CASSLASSGGETQYF.

This clone was picked up one time. The J gene is TRBJ2-5, the V gene TRBV11-2; 8 nucleotides agree with TRBD1. With V trimmed by 3 bases and J by 4 bases, 7 bases remained unmatched. Germline CDR1 is SGHAT and CDR2 is FQNNGV. There are 15 residues in the CDR3. The CDR3 here is CASSLGQGAGETQYF. CDR3 DNA sequence: TGTGCCAGCAGCTTGGGTCAGGGGGCAGGAGAGACCCAGTACTTC.

The chain employs TRBV5-6 and TRBJ2-2; D remains ambiguous. Germline values: CDR1 SGHDT, CDR2 YYEEEE. CDR3 size: 12 residues. Trimming removed 4 bases at V and 3 bases at J, with 4 bases between. CDR3 sequence (DNA): TGTGCCAGCAGCCTATACACCGGGGAGCTGTTTTTT. Translated: CASSLYTGELFF.

This chain's CDR3 is CASSPSGGGINYGYTF. CDR3 DNA: TGTGCCAGCAGCCCCAGTGGCGGCGGCATTAACTATGGCTACACCTTC. V usage is TRBV5-4 and J usage is TRBJ1-2; D is undetermined. Trimming removed 4 bases from V and 1 base from J, with 17 bases in between. Per the germline V gene, CDR1 is SGHNT and CDR2 is YYREEE (reference sequence). The CDR3 covers 16 residues.

This clone was picked up a small number of times. The V gene is TRBV27, the J gene TRBJ2-1; 7 bases fit TRBD2. Germline V CDR1 and CDR2: MNHEY, SMNVEV (reference sequence). This CDR3 region has 16 residues. V lost 5 bases and J lost 4; bases outside the gene matches: 11. The DNA for the CDR3 is TGTGCCAGCAGTCCCCCCTCAGCGGGGATGTACAATGAGCAGTTCTTC. Translated, it gives CASSPPSAGMYNEQFF.

This rearrangement joins TRBV7-8 to TRBJ2-7; TRBD2 aligns across 11 bases. Per germline, CDR1 SGHVS and CDR2 FQNEAQ. The CDR3 extends over 16 amino acids. After removal of 5 bases from V and 2 bases from J, the junction contained 8 bases not matched to a gene. DNA of the CDR3: TGTGCCAGCAGCCTTACCACTAGCGGGGGCACCTACGAGCAGTACTTC. Residues: CASSLTTSGGTYEQYF.

The chain employs TRBV28 and TRBJ1-6, with D hard to call. The V end was cut by 7 bases, the J end by 9 bases, with 16 bases between. The CDR3 loop spans 14 amino acids. Germline CDR1 is MDHEN and CDR2 is SYDVKM. CDR3 residues: CASIRAGIISPLHF. CDR3 DNA sequence: TGTGCCAGCATTCGTGCAGGCATTATTTCACCCCTCCACTTT.

CDR3 bases: TGTGCCAGCAGCCAACCGGGACAGGGGAACGAGCAGTACTTC. Protein: CASSQPGQGNEQYF. The rearrangement links TRBV3-1 (or the pseudogene TRBV3-2) to TRBJ2-7, with TRBD1 matching over 10 bases. The CDR3 runs 14 residues. With V trimmed by 2 bases and J by 5 bases, 3 bases remained unmatched. Germline V lookup: CDR1 LGHDT, CDR2 YNNKEL (reference sequence).

This chain's CDR3 is CASSLAGASNQPQHF. DNA of the CDR3: TGCGCCAGCAGCTTGGCAGGGGCTTCCAATCAGCCCCAGCATTTT. The chain combines TRBV5-1 with TRBJ1-5, with TRBD1 as a possible D gene (6 bases). CDR1 is SGHRS and CDR2 is YFSETQ in the germline V gene. CDR3 size: 15 residues. V was trimmed by 0 bases and J by 3 bases, leaving 10 bases between them.